This TCR beta chain stems from a study of shared clonotypes between healthy human individuals. The germline V gene has CDR1 SGHKS and CDR2 YYEKEE (reference sequence). The CDR3 covers 16 residues. Trimming removed 2 bases from V and 8 bases from J; junction bases left unmatched: 10. CD45RO negativity and positive selection for CCR7 defined naive CD8 cells, a population that excluded terminally differentiated effector memory CD45RA+ cells. Using immunoSEQ multiplex PCR, the repertoire was profiled, and TCRdb retains in-frame clones only, with some absent. This table holds about 1,800,000 clones, about 95% found once.

This TCR was sampled from a man between 18 and 35 years old in good health. The specimen sequenced was naive CD8+ T cells sorted from blood. The rearrangement links TRBV5-5 to TRBJ2-4; 10 bases are shared with TRBD1. For the CDR3, the DNA is TGTGCCAGCAGCTTCCGGGACAGGGGTATTCTAGACATTCAGTACTTC. This gives the protein CASSFRDRGILDIQYF.